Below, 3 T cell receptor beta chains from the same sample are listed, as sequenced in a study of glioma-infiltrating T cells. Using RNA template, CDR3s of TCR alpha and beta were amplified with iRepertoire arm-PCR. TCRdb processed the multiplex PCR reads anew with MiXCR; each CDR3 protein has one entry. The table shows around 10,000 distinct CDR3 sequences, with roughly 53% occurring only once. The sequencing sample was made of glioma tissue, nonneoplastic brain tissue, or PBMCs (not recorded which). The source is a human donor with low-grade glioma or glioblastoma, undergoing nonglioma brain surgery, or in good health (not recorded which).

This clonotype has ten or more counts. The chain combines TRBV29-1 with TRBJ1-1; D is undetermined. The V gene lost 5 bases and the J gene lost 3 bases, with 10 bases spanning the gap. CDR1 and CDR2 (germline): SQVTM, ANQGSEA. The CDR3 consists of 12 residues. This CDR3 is CSVQAVDTEAFF. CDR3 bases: TGCAGCGTTCAGGCGGTGGACACTGAAGCTTTCTTT.

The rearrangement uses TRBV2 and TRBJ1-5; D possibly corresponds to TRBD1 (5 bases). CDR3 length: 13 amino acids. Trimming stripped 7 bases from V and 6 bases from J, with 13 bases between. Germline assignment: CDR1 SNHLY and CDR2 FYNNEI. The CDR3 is CASMGRESQPQHF. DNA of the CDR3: TGTGCCAGCATGGGCAGGGAAAGTCAGCCCCAGCATTTT.

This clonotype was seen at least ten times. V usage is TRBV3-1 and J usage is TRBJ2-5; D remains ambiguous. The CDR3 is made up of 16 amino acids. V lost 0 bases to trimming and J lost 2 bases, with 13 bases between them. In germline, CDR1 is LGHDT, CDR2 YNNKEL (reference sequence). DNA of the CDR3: TGTGCCAGCAGCCAAGATTTGGGCAGCAAGCAAGAGACCCAGTACTTC. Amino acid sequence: CASSQDLGSKQETQYF.